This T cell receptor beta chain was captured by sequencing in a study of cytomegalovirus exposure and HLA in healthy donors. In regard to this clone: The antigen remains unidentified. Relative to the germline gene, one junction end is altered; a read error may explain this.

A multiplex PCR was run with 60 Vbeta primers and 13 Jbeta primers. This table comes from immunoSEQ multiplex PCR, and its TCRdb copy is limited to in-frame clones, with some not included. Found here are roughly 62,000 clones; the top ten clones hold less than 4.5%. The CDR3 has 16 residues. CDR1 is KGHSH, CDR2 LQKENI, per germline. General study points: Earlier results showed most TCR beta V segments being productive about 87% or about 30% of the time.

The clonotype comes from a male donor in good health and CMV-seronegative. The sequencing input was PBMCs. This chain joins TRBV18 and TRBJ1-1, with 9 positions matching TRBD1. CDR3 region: CASSEETGGVNTEDFF. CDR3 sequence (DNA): TGTGCCAGCTCAGAGGAGACAGGGGGAGTGAACACTGAAGATTTCTTT.